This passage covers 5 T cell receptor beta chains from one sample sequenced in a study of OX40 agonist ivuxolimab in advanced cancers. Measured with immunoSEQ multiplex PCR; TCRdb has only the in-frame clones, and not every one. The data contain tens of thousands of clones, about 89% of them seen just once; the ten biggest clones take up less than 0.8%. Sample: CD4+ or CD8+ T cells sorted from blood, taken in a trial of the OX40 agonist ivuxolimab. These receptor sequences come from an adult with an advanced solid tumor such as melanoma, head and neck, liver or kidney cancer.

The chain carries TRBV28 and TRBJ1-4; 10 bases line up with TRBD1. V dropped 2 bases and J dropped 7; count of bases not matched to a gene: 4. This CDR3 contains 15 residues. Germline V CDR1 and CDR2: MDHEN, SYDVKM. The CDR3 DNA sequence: TGTGCCAGCAGTTTACCCGGGACAGGGGTTGAAAAACTGTTTTTT. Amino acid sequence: CASSLPGTGVEKLFF.

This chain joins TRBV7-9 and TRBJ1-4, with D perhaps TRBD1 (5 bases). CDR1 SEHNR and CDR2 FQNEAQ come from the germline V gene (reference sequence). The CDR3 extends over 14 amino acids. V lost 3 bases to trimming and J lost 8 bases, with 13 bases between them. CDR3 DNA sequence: TGTGCCAGCAGCTTGACAGCGACGGAAGAAAAACTGTTTTTT. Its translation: CASSLTATEEKLFF.

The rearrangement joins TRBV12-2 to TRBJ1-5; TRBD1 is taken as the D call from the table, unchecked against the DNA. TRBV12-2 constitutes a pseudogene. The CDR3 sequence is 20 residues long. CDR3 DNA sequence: TGTGCAAGTCGCTTAGAGAGGCGGACACCAGGGGTTAATAGCAATCAGCCCCAGCATTTT. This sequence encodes CASRLERRTPGVNSNQPQHF.

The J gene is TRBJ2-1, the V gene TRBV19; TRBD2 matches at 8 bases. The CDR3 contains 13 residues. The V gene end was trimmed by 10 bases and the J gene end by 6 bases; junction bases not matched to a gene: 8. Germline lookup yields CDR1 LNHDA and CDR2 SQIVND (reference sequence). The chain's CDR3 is CATSGTRVNEQFF. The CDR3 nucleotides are TGTGCCACCTCCGGGACTAGGGTCAATGAGCAGTTCTTC.

DNA for the CDR3: TGTGCCAGCAGTTCTAAGGACAGCGGGTACTACGAGCAGTACTTC. Amino acid sequence: CASSSKDSGYYEQYF. The chain is built from TRBV28 and TRBJ2-7, with D perhaps assigned TRBD1 or TRBD2 (6 bases each). The CDR3 spans 15 residues. Germline assignment: CDR1 MDHEN and CDR2 SYDVKM. V was clipped by 4 bases and J by 3 bases, with 16 bases between them.